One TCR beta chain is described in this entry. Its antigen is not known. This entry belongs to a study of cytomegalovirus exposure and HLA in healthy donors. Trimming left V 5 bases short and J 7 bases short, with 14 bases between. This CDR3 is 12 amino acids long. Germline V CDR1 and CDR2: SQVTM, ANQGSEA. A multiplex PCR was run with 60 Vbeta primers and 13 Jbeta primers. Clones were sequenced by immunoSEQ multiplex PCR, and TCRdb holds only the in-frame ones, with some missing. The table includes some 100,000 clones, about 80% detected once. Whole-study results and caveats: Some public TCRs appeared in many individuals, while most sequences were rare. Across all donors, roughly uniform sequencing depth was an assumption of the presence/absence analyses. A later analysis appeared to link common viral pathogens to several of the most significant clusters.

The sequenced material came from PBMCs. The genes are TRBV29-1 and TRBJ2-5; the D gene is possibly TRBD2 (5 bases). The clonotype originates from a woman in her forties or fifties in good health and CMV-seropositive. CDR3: CSVSGGLGTQYF. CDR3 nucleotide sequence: TGCAGCGTTAGCGGCGGTTTGGGGACCCAGTACTTC.